The 3 T cell receptor beta chains presented below share a single source sample, sequenced in a study of cytomegalovirus exposure and HLA in healthy donors (TCRdb year 2017). Library method: the immunoSEQ multiplex PCR assay. For the multiplex PCR, a mixture combining 60 forward primers for TCR Vbeta segments and 13 reverse primers for TCR Jbeta segments was used. TCRdb carries this immuneACCESS record with in-frame sequences only. Its versions omit some clonotypes, under half of them owing to an unresolved V gene in the studies checked, with the rest unexplained. This sample comprises approximately 200,000 clones, roughly four fifths of them detected only once. The ten largest clones add up to roughly 1.3% of the sample. The sample was PBMCs. The receptors originated from a girl between 10 and 17 years old in good health and CMV-seronegative.

The count of this clone is one. This chain joins TRBV5-1 and TRBJ1-2; D is ambiguous. V was pared by 5 bases and J by 2 bases, with 10 bases between. The CDR3 length is 13 residues. From germline, CDR1 is SGHRS and CDR2 YFSETQ. CDR3 coding DNA: TGCGCCAGCAGGTTGACGGTAAACTATGGCTACACCTTC. It encodes CASRLTVNYGYTF.

The chain uses TRBV13 and TRBJ1-1, with D unresolved. The CDR3 has 13 amino acids. From germline, CDR1 is PRHDT and CDR2 FYEKMQ (reference sequence). V shed 1 base and J shed 5 bases, with 8 bases lying between them. The CDR3 region has the DNA TGTGCCAGCAGCTTAGAAACGGGGACTGAAGCTTTCTTT. Its translation: CASSLETGTEAFF.

CDR3 residues: CASGAVFPYEQYF. CDR3 nucleotide sequence: TGTGCCAGCGGGGCAGTCTTCCCCTACGAGCAGTACTTC. The chain has TRBV11-1 and TRBJ2-7, with a possible D match to TRBD1 (5 bases). There are 13 residues in the CDR3. Trimming cost V 8 bases and J 2 bases, with 13 bases left between them. The V gene's germline CDR1 is SGHAT and CDR2 FQDESV (reference sequence). Full variable domain (missing parts from reference TRBV11-1 and TRBJ2-7): EAEVAQSPRYKITEKSQAVAFWCDPISGHATLYWYRQILGQGPELLVQFQDESVVDDSQLPKDRFSAERLKGVDSTLKIQPAELGDSAMYLCASGAVFPYEQYFGPGTRLTVT.